This T cell receptor (beta chain) was found in a study of shared clonotypes between healthy human individuals. An assay was performed, and its level was deep. The DNA input per sorted-subset replicate PCR was about 180 ng, corresponding to roughly 30,000 T cell genomes. Assay used: immunoSEQ multiplex PCR; TCRdb lists only in-frame clones, some missing. Counted here are over a million clones, 95% to 97% occurring once; the ten biggest clones make up over 1%. The donor population consisted of healthy HIV-negative adults with no recent acute infections or vaccinations. As concerns this clone: The antigen remains unidentified.

Study-wide findings and caveats: Rarefaction curves obtained for sorted subsets showed sequencing incomplete despite large depth.

The sample comprised naive CD4+ T cells sorted from blood. Subset in this sample: CD45RA+ positively selected. The TCR was taken from a man under 40 in good health.

Here the CDR3 DNA reads TGTGCCAGCAGCTTAGCCTGGGTAGCGACCTGGGGGGAAAACATTCAGTACTTC. Translated: CASSLAWVATWGENIQYF. The chain is built from TRBV7-2 and TRBJ2-4; possible D gene TRBD2, 6 bases. The CDR3 contains 18 residues. CDR1 and CDR2 from the germline V gene are SGHTA and FQGNSA. The V end lost 0 bases, the J end lost 5 bases, and 20 bases lay between the germline ends.